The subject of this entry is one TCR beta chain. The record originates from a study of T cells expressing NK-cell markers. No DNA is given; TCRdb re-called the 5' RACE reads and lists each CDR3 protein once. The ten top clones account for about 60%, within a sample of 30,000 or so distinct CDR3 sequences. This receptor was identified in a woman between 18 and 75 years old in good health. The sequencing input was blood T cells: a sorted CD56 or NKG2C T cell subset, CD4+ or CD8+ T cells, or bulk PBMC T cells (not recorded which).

The CDR3 protein is CASSEPSGATDTQYF. The V gene is TRBV25-1, the J gene TRBJ2-3; the TCRdb call, TRBD2, lacks DNA for checking. Germline-derived CDR1 and CDR2 are MGHDK and SYGVNS. This CDR3 spans 15 amino acids.